The table lists the clone carrying this T cell receptor (beta chain) with a count of one. Its antigen remains unknown. V gave up 3 bases and J gave up 4 bases; unmatched junction bases: 6. CDR3 length equals 15 residues. The germline gives CDR1 MNHEY, CDR2 SMNVEV (reference sequence). Generated by immunoSEQ multiplex PCR, the TCRdb table keeps only in-frame clones and is missing some. The table lists 150,000 to 200,000 clones, over 70% of them singletons, with 2.5% to 3% in the top ten. The sample is drawn from a study of T cell responses to AZD1222 COVID-19 vaccine. Study results and caveats: Close to half of spike-specific TCRs reportedly recognize unmutated variant regions. Once two AZD1222 doses were given, Spike-specific TCR breadth and depth went up.

The starting material was peripheral blood, obtained on day 0 of MenACWY control vaccination. The clonotype comes from an adult in good health. The chain uses TRBV27 and TRBJ2-7, with 10 bases fitting TRBD1. CDR3: CASSLTGGGVYEQYF. DNA for the CDR3: TGTGCCAGCAGTTTGACAGGGGGCGGCGTATACGAGCAGTACTTC.